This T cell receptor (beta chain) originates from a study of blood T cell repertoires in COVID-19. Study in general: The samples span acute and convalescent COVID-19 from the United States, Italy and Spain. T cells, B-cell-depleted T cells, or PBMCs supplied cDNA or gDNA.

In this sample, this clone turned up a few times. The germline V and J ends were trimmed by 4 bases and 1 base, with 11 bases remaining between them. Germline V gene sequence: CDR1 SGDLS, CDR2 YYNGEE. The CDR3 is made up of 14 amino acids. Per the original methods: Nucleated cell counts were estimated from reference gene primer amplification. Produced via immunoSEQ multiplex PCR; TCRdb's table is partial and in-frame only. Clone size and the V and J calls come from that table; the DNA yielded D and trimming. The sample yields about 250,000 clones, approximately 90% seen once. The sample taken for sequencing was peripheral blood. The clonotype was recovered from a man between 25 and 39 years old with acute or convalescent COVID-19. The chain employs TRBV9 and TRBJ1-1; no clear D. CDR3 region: CASSPPLRNTEAFF. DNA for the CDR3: TGTGCCAGCAGCCCCCCACTGAGGAACACTGAAGCTTTCTTT.